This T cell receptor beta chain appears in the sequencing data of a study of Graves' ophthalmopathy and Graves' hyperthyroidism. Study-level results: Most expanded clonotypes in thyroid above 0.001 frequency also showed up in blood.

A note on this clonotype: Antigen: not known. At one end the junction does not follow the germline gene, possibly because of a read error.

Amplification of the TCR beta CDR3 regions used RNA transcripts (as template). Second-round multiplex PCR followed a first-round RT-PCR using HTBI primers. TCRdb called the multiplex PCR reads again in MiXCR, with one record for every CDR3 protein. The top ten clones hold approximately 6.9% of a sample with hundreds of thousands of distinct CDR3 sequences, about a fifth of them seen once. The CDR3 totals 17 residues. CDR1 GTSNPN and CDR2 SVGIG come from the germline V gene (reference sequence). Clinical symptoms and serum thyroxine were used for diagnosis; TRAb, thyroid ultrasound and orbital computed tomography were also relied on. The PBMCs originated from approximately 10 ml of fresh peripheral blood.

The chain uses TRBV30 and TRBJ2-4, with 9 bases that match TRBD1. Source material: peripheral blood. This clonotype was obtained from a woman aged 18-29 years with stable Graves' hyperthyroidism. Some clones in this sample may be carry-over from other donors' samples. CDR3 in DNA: TGTGCCTGGGGGGACAGGGCTACAATCGGGGCCAAAAACATTAAGTACTTC. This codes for CAWGDRATIGAKNIKYF.